These T cell receptor beta chains were read from a single sample in a study of blood T cell repertoires in COVID-19. Repertoires were generated with immunoSEQ multiplex PCR, while TCRdb's copy carries only in-frame clones and drops some. The sample has some 300,000 clones, about 87% seen once. Material for sequencing was peripheral blood. These receptors were taken from a woman in her twenties or thirties who had recovered from COVID-19. Each CDR3 is given with its conserved first and last residue. Each record gives: V gene, clone size, D gene, J gene, CDR3 protein, CDR3 DNA. A D gene is named only where the DNA matches it firmly. Some rows mark clone size as missing; the rest say once, few, many or name a class of expanded clone.

TRBV24-1	.	.	TRBJ1-5	CATSDSRQGHQPQHF	TGTGCCACCAGTGATTCACGGCAGGGCCATCAGCCCCAGCATTTT
TRBV10-3	few	.	TRBJ1-4	CASRKQELDEKLFF	TGTGCCAGCAGGAAACAGGAGCTGGATGAAAAACTGTTTTTT
TRBV28	once	.	TRBJ1-4	CASTLGGVNEKLFF	TGTGCCAGCACCCTGGGAGGGGTTAATGAAAAACTGTTTTTT
TRBV28	.	TRBD1	TRBJ1-1	CASSRDRGMNTEAFF	TGTGCCAGCAGTCGGGACAGGGGCATGAACACTGAAGCTTTCTTT
TRBV24-1	.	TRBD1	TRBJ2-7	CATSDSSTGVGYEQYF	TGTGCCACCAGTGATTCCTCGACAGGGGTTGGTTACGAGCAGTACTTC
TRBV28	.	.	TRBJ1-1	CASRQVRMNTEAFF	TGTGCCAGCAGACAAGTGAGGATGAACACTGAAGCTTTCTTT
TRBV18	.	.	TRBJ2-7	CASSEGTSTYEQYF	TGTGCCAGCTCAGAGGGGACATCTACCTACGAGCAGTACTTC
TRBV6-5	.	.	TRBJ1-5	CASNSRGGQPQHF	TGTGCCAGCAACTCCAGGGGTGGACAGCCCCAGCATTTT
TRBV28	.	.	TRBJ1-1	CASYVRGLNTEAFF	TGTGCCAGTTACGTTAGGGGGTTGAACACTGAAGCTTTCTTT
TRBV28	.	.	TRBJ2-7	CASTKRQGVHEQYF	TGTGCCAGCACCAAAAGGCAGGGTGTCCACGAGCAGTACTTC
TRBV19	.	TRBD1	TRBJ2-7	CASRSTGQGGYEQYF	TGTGCCAGTAGATCTACCGGACAGGGGGGCTACGAGCAGTACTTC
TRBV4-3	.	.	TRBJ2-3	CASSQDIRTDTQYF	TGCGCCAGCAGCCAAGATATCCGCACAGATACGCAGTATTTT
TRBV5-1	.	.	TRBJ2-3	CASSLALIAITDTQYF	TGCGCCAGCAGCTTGGCCCTAATTGCAATCACAGATACGCAGTATTTT
TRBV11-2	.	TRBD1	TRBJ1-1	CASSQRQGMNTEAFF	TGTGCCAGCAGCCAGCGACAGGGGATGAACACTGAAGCTTTCTTT
TRBV4-3	.	.	TRBJ1-2	CASSQGPQASGYGYTF	TGCGCCAGCAGCCAAGGCCCCCAGGCGTCTGGCTATGGCTACACCTTC
TRBV24-1	.	.	TRBJ1-4	CATSDSCRRELQNEKLFF	TGTGCCACCAGTGATTCGTGCCGCAGGGAACTTCAGAATGAAAAACTGTTTTTT
TRBV10-3	.	.	TRBJ2-7	CASRDFYEQYF	TGTGCCAGCCGGGATTTCTACGAGCAGTACTTC
TRBV9	.	TRBD1	TRBJ2-2	CASSEARDRGNTGELFF	TGTGCCAGCAGCGAAGCCCGGGACAGGGGGAACACCGGGGAGCTGTTTTTT
TRBV2	.	TRBD1	TRBJ1-5	CARRDSLNQPQHF	TGTGCCAGGAGGGACAGCCTCAATCAGCCCCAGCATTTT
TRBV7-2	.	TRBD2	TRBJ2-7	CASSLVRGVVEQYF	TGTGCCAGCAGCTTAGTTCGGGGGGTCGTCGAGCAGTACTTC
TRBV6-5	.	TRBD1	TRBJ1-6	CASTKQGGSPLHF	TGTGCCAGCACCAAACAGGGGGGTTCACCCCTCCACTTT
TRBV7-8	.	.	TRBJ2-5	CASSLFGGWGQETQYF	TGTGCCAGCAGCTTGTTCGGGGGATGGGGCCAAGAGACCCAGTACTTC
TRBV3-1/TRBV3-2	.	TRBD2	TRBJ2-2	CASSQLAGEGELFF	TGTGCCAGCAGCCAATTAGCGGGGGAAGGGGAGCTGTTTTTT
TRBV6-6	.	.	TRBJ1-1	CASSRSTGPMNTEAFF	TGTGCCAGCAGTCGATCGACAGGACCTATGAACACTGAAGCTTTCTTT
TRBV28	.	.	TRBJ1-3	CASSLIAAAGNTIYF	TGTGCCAGCAGTCTGATCGCAGCGGCAGGAAACACCATATATTTT
TRBV18	.	.	TRBJ1-2	CASSAGTDYVGYTF	TGTGCCAGCTCTGCCGGGACGGACTATGTGGGCTACACCTTC
TRBV3-1/TRBV3-2	.	.	TRBJ2-5	CASSQGPDSETQYF	TGTGCCAGCAGCCAAGGTCCAGATAGCGAGACCCAGTACTTC
TRBV6-2/TRBV6-3	.	.	TRBJ2-1	CASSYWSVYNEQFF	TGTGCCAGCAGTTACTGGTCAGTTTACAATGAGCAGTTCTTC
TRBV21-1	.	.	TRBJ2-3	CASSNSEYF	TGTGCCAGCAGCAATAGTGAGTATTTT